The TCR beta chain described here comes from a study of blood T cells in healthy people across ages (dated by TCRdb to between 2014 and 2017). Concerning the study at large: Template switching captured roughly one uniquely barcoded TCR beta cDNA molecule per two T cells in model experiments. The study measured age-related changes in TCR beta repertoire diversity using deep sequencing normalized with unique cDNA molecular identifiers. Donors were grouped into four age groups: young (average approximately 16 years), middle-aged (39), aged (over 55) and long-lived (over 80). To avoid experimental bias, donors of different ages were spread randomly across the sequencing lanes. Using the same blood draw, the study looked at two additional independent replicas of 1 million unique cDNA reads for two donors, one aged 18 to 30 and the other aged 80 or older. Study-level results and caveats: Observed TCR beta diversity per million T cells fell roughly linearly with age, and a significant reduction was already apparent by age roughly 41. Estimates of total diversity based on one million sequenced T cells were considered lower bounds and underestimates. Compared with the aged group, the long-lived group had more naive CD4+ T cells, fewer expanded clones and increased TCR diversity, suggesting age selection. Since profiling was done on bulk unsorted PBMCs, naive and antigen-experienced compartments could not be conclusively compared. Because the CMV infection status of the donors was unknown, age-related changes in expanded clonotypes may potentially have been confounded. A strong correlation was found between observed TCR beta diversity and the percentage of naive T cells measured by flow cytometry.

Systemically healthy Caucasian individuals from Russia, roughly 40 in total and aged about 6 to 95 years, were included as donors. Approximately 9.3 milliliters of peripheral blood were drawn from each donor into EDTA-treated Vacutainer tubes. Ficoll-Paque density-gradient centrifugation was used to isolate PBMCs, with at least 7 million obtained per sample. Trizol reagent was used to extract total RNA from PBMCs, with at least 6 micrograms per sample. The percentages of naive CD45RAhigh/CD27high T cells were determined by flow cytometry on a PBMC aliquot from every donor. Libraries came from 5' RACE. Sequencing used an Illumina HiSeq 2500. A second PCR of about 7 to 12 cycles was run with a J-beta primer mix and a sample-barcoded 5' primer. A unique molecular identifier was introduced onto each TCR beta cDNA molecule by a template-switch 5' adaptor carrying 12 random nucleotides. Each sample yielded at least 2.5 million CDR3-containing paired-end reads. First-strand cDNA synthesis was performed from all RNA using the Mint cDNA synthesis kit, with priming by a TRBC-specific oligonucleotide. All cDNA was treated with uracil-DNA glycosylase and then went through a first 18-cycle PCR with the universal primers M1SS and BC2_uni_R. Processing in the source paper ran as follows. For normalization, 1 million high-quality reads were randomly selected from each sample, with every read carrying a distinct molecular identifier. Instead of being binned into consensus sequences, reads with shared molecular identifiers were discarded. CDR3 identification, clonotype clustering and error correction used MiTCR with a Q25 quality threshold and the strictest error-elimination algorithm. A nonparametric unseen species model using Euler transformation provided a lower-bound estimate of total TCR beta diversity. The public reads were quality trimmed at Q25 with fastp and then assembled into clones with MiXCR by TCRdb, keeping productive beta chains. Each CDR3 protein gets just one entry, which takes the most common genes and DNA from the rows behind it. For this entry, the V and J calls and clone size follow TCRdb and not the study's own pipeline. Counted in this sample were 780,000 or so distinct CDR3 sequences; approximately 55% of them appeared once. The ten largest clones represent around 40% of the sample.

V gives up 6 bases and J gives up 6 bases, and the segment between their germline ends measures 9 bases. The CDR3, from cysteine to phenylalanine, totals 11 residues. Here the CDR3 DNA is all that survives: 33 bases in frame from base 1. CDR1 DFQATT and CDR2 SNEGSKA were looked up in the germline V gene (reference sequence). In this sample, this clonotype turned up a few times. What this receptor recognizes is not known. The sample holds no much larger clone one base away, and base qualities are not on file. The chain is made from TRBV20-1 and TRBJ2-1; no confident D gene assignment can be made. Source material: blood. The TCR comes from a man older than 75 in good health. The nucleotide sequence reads TGCAGTGCCACTCGTCTCAATGAGCAGTTCTTC. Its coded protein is CSATRLNEQFF.